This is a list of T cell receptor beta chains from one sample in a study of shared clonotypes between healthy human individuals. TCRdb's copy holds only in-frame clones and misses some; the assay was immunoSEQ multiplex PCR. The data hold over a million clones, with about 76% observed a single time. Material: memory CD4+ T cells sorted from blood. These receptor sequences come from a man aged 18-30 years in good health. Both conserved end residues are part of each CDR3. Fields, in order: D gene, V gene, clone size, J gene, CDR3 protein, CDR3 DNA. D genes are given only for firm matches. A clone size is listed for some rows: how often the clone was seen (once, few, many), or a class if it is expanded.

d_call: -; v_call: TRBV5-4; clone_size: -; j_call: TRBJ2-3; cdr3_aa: CASRKALSTDTQYF; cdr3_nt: TGTGCCAGCAGAAAGGCACTTAGCACAGATACGCAGTATTTT
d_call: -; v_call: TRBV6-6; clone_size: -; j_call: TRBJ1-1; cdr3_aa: CASRRAGMNTEAFF; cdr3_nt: TGTGCCAGCAGAAGGGCCGGGATGAACACTGAAGCTTTCTTT
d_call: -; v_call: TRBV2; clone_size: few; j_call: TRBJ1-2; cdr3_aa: CASTWGLDSGYTF; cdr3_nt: TGTGCCAGCACCTGGGGGCTAGACAGTGGCTACACCTTC
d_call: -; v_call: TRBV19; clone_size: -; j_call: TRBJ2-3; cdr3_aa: CAVTSGLSTDTQYF; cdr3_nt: TGTGCCGTGACCTCGGGACTTAGCACAGATACGCAGTATTTT
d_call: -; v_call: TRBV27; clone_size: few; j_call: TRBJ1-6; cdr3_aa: CASRYLRDTGNSPLHF; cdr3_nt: TGTGCCAGCAGATACCTTCGCGACACAGGAAATTCACCCCTCCACTTT
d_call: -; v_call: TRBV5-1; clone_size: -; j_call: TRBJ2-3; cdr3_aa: CASSLVGGRTDTQYF; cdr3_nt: TGCGCCAGCAGCTTGGTTGGCGGGCGCACAGATACGCAGTATTTT
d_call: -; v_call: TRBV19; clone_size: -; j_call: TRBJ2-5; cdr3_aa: CASSRGTYSEETQYF; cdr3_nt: TGTGCCAGTAGTAGGGGGACCTACAGCGAAGAGACCCAGTACTTC
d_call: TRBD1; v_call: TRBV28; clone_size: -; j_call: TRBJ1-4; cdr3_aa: CASSLGGTGREKLFF; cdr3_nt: TGTGCCAGCAGTTTAGGGGGGACAGGGAGAGAAAAACTGTTTTTT
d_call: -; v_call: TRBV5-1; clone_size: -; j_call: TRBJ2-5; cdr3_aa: CASNEGTAYGTQYF; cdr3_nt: TGCGCCAGCAACGAAGGGACGGCTTATGGGACCCAGTACTTC
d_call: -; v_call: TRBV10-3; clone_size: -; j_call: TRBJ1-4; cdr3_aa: CAISQIQNEKLFF; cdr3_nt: TGTGCCATCAGTCAGATTCAAAATGAAAAACTGTTTTTT
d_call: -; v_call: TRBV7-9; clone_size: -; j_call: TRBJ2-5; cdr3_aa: CASSLTPVRGKETQYF; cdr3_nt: TGTGCCAGCAGCTTAACCCCTGTCAGGGGAAAGGAGACCCAGTACTTC
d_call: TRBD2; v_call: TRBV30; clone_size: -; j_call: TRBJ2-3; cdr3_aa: CAWSGSGLAGGRGGATQYF; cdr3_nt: TGTGCCTGGAGTGGGTCGGGACTAGCGGGAGGGCGTGGTGGCGCTACGCAGTATTTT
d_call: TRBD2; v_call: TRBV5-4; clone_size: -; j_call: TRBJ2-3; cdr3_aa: CASSLRWASGGPTDTQYF; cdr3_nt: TGTGCCAGCAGCTTGAGGTGGGCTAGCGGGGGCCCCACAGATACGCAGTATTTT
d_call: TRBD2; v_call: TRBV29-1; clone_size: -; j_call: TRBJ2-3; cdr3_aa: CSVERGLAGADTQYF; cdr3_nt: TGCAGCGTTGAAAGGGGACTAGCGGGAGCGGATACGCAGTATTTT
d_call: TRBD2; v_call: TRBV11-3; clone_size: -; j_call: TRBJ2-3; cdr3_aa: CASSSRLAGEGDTQYF; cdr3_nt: TGTGCCAGCAGCTCAAGACTAGCGGGAGAGGGAGATACGCAGTATTTT
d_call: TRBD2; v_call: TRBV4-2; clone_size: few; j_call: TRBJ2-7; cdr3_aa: CASSQESGLGWYEQYF; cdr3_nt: TGTGCCAGCAGCCAAGAGTCCGGACTAGGTTGGTACGAGCAGTACTTC
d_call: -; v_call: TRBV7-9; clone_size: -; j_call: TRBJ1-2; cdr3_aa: CASSNGQGVSYGYTF; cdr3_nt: TGTGCCAGCAGCAATGGGCAGGGAGTTTCCTATGGCTACACCTTC
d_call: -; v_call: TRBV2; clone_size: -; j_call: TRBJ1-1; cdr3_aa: CASFVAPLGTEAFF; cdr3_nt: TGTGCCAGCTTCGTGGCCCCGCTCGGTACTGAAGCTTTCTTT
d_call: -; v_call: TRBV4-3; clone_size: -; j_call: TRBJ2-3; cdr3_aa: CASSQEFGVWGTDTQYF; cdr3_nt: TGCGCCAGCAGCCAAGAATTTGGGGTTTGGGGGACAGATACGCAGTATTTT
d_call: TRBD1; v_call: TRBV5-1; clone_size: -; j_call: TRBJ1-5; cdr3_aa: CASSIGTGGGQPQHF; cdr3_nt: TGCGCCAGCAGCATCGGGACAGGGGGCGGTCAGCCCCAGCATTTT
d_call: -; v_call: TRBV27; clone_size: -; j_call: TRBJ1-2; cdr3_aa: CASSVYPLGGDEIGYTF; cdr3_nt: TGTGCCAGCAGTGTTTACCCTTTGGGTGGGGACGAGATCGGCTACACCTTC
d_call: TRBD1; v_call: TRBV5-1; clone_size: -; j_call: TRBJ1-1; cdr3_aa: CASSLGPLDRGYGTEAFF; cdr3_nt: TGCGCCAGCAGCTTGGGCCCCCTAGACAGGGGTTACGGAACTGAAGCTTTCTTT
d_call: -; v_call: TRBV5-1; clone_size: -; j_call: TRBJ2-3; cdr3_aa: CASSLTSDTQYF; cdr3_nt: TGCGCCAGCAGCCTCACCTCGGATACGCAGTATTTT